The text below deals with one TCR beta chain. What it binds is unknown. Only healthy Caucasians were enrolled as donors. Via MiXCR, TCRdb re-called the 5' RACE reads, giving one row per CDR3 protein. The repertoire has hundreds of thousands of distinct CDR3 sequences, approximately 8% of them found once; the top ten carry about 2.1%. CDR3 length equals 18 residues. The sample belongs to a study of identical twins. Findings and limits, study-wide: While abundant cord blood beta clonotypes carried fewer insertions, memory repertoires showed no such pattern. Models came in too low on out-of-frame TCR alpha sharing in monozygotic twins.

Another study also made use of these data, one on yellow fever vaccine responses in identical twins. This second study says: On the reported evidence, twins' vaccine T cell responses seemed partly convergent and partly personalized.

The receptor was derived from a woman between 18 and 29 years old in good health. Sequenced input: memory (CD45RO+) T cells sorted from blood. This rearrangement joins TRBV12-3 or TRBV12-4 to TRBJ2-1; either TRBD1 or TRBD2 may supply D (6 bases each). CDR3 sequence: CTRCLALIGRGDYNEQFF. The CDR3 DNA reads TGTACCCGCTGTTTAGCGCTAATAGGAAGGGGGGACTACAATGAGCAGTTCTTC.